This TCR beta chain was profiled in a study of T cells in localized non-small cell lung cancer. Whole-study results and caveats: The appearance of a median approximately 55 of the top 100 tumor clones was seen in adjacent lung. There was higher T cell clonality in uninvolved adjacent lung than in tumor, and it was highest there. Higher blood T cell density went with longer overall survival. One tumor region alone was sequenced, and heterogeneity therefore remains possible.

From germline, CDR1 is WNHNN and CDR2 SYGVQD (reference sequence). The V gene lost 6 bases and the J gene lost 1 base, with 14 bases spanning the gap. This CDR3 region has 15 residues. Produced via immunoSEQ multiplex PCR; TCRdb's table is partial and in-frame only. Of some 90,000 clones listed, roughly 87% were seen once; the top ten hold around 14%. For this clone: What it binds is unknown.

This chain connects TRBV10-1 to TRBJ2-3; a weak D match, TRBD2 (5 bases). Source: peripheral blood, taken before any cancer treatment. This TCR derives from a man aged 35-75 years with stage I squamous cell lung carcinoma. For the CDR3, the DNA is TGCGCCAGCAGCTGGACTCCTTCTGGCACAGATACGCAGTATTTT. Protein: CASSWTPSGTDTQYF.